This T cell receptor (beta chain) was observed in a study of blood T cell repertoires in COVID-19. Produced via immunoSEQ multiplex PCR; TCRdb's table is partial and in-frame only. The data show roughly 260,000 clones, with roughly 84% seen just once and 2.5% to 3.5% held by the top ten. The CDR3 runs to 16 residues. Trimming stripped 6 bases from V and 1 base from J, with 15 bases between. Germline values: CDR1 LNHDA, CDR2 SQIVND (reference sequence). The source is a woman aged 18-29 years with acute or convalescent COVID-19. Sequenced material: peripheral blood. V is TRBV19 and J is TRBJ2-2, with a weak D call TRBD1 (6 bases). This chain's CDR3 is CASRISPGQNTGELFF. The CDR3 coding sequence is TGTGCCAGTAGGATTTCCCCGGGACAGAACACCGGGGAGCTGTTTTTT.